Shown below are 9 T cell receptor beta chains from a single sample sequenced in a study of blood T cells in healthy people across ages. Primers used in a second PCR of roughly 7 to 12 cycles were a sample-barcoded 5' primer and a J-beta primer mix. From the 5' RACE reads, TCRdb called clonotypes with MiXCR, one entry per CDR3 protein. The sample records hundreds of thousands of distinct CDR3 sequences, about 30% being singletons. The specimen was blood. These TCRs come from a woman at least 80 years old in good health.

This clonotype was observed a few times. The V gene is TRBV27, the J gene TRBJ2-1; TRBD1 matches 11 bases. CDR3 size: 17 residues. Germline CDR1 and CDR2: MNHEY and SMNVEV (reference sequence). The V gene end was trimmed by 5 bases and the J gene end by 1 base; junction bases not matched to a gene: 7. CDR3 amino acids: CASSPRTGGTSYNEQFF. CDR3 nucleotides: TGTGCCAGCAGTCCGAGGACAGGGGGCACTTCCTACAATGAGCAGTTCTTC.

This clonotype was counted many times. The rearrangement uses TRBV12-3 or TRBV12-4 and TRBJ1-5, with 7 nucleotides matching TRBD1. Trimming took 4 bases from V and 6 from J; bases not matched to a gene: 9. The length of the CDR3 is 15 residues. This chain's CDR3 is CASSSNRGLGQPQHF. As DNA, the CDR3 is TGTGCCAGCAGTTCGAACAGGGGTTTGGGTCAGCCCCAGCATTTT.

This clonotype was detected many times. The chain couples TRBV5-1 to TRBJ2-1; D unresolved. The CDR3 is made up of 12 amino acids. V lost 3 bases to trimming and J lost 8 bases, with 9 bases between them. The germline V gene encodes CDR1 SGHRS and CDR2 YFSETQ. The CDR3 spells CASSSYFDEQFF. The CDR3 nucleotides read TGCGCCAGCAGCTCGTATTTCGATGAGCAGTTCTTC.

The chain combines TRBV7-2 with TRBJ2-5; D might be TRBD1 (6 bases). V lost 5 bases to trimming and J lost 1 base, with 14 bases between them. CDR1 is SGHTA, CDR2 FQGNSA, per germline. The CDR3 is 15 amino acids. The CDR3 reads CASSPRGRSQETQYF. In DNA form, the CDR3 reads TGTGCCAGCAGCCCCAGGGGTCGGTCCCAAGAGACCCAGTACTTC.

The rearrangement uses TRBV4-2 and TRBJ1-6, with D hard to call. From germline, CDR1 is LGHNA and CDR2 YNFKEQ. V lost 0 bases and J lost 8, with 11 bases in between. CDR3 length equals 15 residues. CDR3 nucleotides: TGTGCCAGCAGCCAAGATGCAGTTGCGGATTCACCCCTCCACTTT. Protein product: CASSQDAVADSPLHF.

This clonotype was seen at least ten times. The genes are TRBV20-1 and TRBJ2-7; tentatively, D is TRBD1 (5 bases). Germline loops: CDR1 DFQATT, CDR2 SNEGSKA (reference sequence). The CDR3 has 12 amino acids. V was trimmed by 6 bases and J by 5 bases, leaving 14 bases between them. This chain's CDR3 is CSARVGFDEQYF. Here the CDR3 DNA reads TGCAGTGCCAGGGTTGGTTTCGACGAGCAGTACTTC.

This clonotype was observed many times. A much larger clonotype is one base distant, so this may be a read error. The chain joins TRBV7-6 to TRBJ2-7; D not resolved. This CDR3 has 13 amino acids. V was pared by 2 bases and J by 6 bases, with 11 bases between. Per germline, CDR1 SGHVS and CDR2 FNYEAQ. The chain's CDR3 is CASSLSADCEQYF. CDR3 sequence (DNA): TGTGCCAGCAGCTTATCGGCCGACTGCGAGCAGTACTTC.

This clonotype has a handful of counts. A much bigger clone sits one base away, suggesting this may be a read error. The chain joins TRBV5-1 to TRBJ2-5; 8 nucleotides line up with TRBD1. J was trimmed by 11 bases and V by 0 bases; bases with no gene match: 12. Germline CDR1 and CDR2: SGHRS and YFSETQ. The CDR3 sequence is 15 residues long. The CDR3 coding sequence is TGCGCCAGCAGCTTGGTACAGGGGGTAGGCAATGAGCAGTACTTC. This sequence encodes CASSLVQGVGNEQYF. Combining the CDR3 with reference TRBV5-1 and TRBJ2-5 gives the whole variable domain KAGVTQTPRYLIKTRGQQVTLSCSPISGHRSVSWYQQTPGQGLQFLFEYFSETQRNKGNFPGRFSGRQFSNSRSEMNVSTLELGDSALYLCASSLVQGVGNEQYFGPGTRLLVL.

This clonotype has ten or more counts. The CDR3 DNA reads as TGTGCCAGCTCTCCTAACCCTATAGGATGGCATGAGCAGTTCTTC. Amino acids: CASSPNPIGWHEQFF. The chain carries TRBV18 and TRBJ2-1; no firm D call. Trimming took off 6 bases at V and 8 bases at J, with 20 bases between the two ends. Germline V gene data show CDR1 as KGHSH and CDR2 as LQKENI. The CDR3 is 15 residues long. Complete variable domain (other parts from reference TRBV18 and TRBJ2-1): NAGVMQNPRHLVRRRGQEARLRCSPMKGHSHVYWYRQLPEEGLKFMVYLQKENIIDESGMPKERFSAEFPKEGPSILRIQQVVRGDSAAYFCASSPNPIGWHEQFFGPGTRLTVL.